Listed here are 18 T cell receptor beta chains from one sample, sequenced in a study of blood T cell repertoires in COVID-19. Using immunoSEQ multiplex PCR, the repertoire was profiled, and TCRdb retains in-frame clones only, with some absent. The sample contains some 320,000 clones, roughly nine tenths of which appear only once. Sequenced: PBMCs or T cells enriched from blood (not recorded which). The receptor source for this set is a woman aged 25 to 39 who had been exposed to COVID-19.

The chain combines TRBV4-1 with TRBJ2-3; a possible D gene is TRBD1 (8 bases). CDR1 and CDR2 from the germline V gene are MGHRA and YSYEKL. The CDR3 length is 16 residues. V gave up 4 bases and J gave up 4 bases, with 18 bases separating them. In DNA, the CDR3 is TGCGCCAGCAGCCGAGGGAGGGCAGGGGGCCCAGATACGCAGTATTTT. This gives the protein CASSRGRAGGPDTQYF.

This clone has a handful of counts. The rearrangement uses TRBV29-1 and TRBJ1-2; TRBD1 aligns across 7 bases. The germline CDR1 and CDR2 sequences are SQVTM and ANQGSEA. Germline trimming cut 6 bases from V and 9 bases from J; bases unmatched to any gene: 10. The CDR3 is 12 amino acids. The CDR3: CSVGTAGLSYTF. The DNA for the CDR3 is TGCAGCGTCGGGACAGCCGGTTTGAGCTACACCTTC.

This sequence joins TRBV5-1 and TRBJ1-6; maybe TRBD1 (5 bases). The CDR3 is 15 amino acids. The germline V gene has CDR1 SGHRS and CDR2 YFSETQ. V lost 7 bases and J 7 bases, leaving 18 bases between the germline ends. CDR3 sequence (DNA): TGCGCCAGCGGCCTCGGGGGGATCGGGAATTCACCCCTCCACTTT. Its protein is CASGLGGIGNSPLHF.

This CDR3 is CASSLGAGSHQPQHF. CDR3 in DNA: TGTGCCAGCAGCCTAGGGGCAGGGTCCCATCAGCCCCAGCATTTT. This rearrangement joins TRBV27 to TRBJ1-5; tentative D call: TRBD1 (5 bases). Looked up from germline, CDR1 is MNHEY and CDR2 is SMNVEV (reference sequence). This CDR3 is built from 15 residues. V gave up 6 bases and J gave up 5 bases, with 17 bases separating them.

The V gene is TRBV3-1 (or the pseudogene TRBV3-2), the J gene TRBJ1-4; perhaps TRBD1 as D (5 bases). The CDR3 totals 15 residues. V was pared by 0 bases and J by 14 bases, with 19 bases between. Germline V CDR1 and CDR2: LGHDT, YNNKEL (reference sequence). The CDR3: CASSQDLVGGLILFF. The CDR3, as DNA: TGTGCCAGCAGCCAAGATCTTGTCGGGGGTTTAATTCTGTTTTTT.

This clone has only a few counts. The chain combines TRBV15 with TRBJ1-6; D ambiguous. The CDR3 extends over 14 amino acids. Germline CDR1 LNHNV, CDR2 YYDKDF (reference sequence). The ends were cut back, 6 bases at V and 9 bases at J, with 15 bases in the middle. CDR3 bases: TGTGCCACCAGGTCCCTAGGCGGGATTTCACCCCTCCACTTT. Amino acid sequence: CATRSLGGISPLHF.

The chain joins TRBV5-1 to TRBJ2-6, with 9 bases that match TRBD1. This CDR3 is built from 18 residues. With 1 base clipped from V and 3 bases from J, the junction kept 8 bases outside the gene matches. Germline-derived CDR1 and CDR2 are SGHRS and YFSETQ. CDR3 bases: TGCGCCAGCAGCTTGTATGGGACAGGGTCTGTTGGGGCCAACGTCCTGACTTTC. Translation gives CASSLYGTGSVGANVLTF.

This chain uses TRBV19 with TRBJ2-1; 12 bases fit TRBD2. The V gene's germline CDR1 is LNHDA and CDR2 SQIVND (reference sequence). J gave up 4 bases and V 5 bases, and 6 bases lay outside the gene matches. This CDR3 comprises 16 residues. CDR3 loop: CASSPTTSGGYNEQFF. In DNA form, the CDR3 reads TGTGCCAGTAGTCCCACGACTAGCGGGGGTTACAATGAGCAGTTCTTC. Drawing the rest from reference TRBV19 and TRBJ2-1, the complete variable domain is DGGITQSPKYLFRKEGQNVTLSCEQNLNHDAMYWYRQDPGQGLRLIYYSQIVNDFQKGDIAEGYSVSREKKESFPLTVTSAQKNPTAFYLCASSPTTSGGYNEQFFGPGTRLTVL.

The genes are TRBV27 and TRBJ2-1, with 8 nucleotides matching TRBD1. The CDR3 is 13 amino acids. CDR1 and CDR2 (germline): MNHEY, SMNVEV (reference sequence). The V gene end was trimmed by 10 bases and the J gene end by 3 bases; junction bases not matched to a gene: 5. The CDR3 protein is CAIGQGYYNEQFF. The CDR3 DNA reads TGTGCCATCGGACAGGGTTACTACAATGAGCAGTTCTTC.

The chain recombines TRBV24-1 with TRBJ1-5; perhaps TRBD1 as D (6 bases). From germline, CDR1 is KGHDR and CDR2 SFDVKD. The V end lost 5 bases, the J end lost 7 bases, and 11 bases lay between the germline ends. This CDR3 has 13 residues. CDR3 nucleotides: TGTGCCACCAGTGGGGGGGGGCAACAGCCCCAGCATTTT. Translation: CATSGGGQQPQHF.

The chain joins TRBV4-1 to TRBJ1-4, with 9 bases matching TRBD1. Losses at the gene ends were 1 base for V and 5 bases for J; bases not matched to a gene: 14. Germline V gene sequence: CDR1 MGHRA, CDR2 YSYEKL. This CDR3 comprises 19 residues. The CDR3 spells CASSQGRGLQGAENEKLFF. The CDR3 nucleotides are TGCGCCAGCAGCCAAGGAAGAGGTCTACAGGGGGCCGAGAATGAAAAACTGTTTTTT.

The chain uses TRBV18 and TRBJ1-3; D unclear. Germline loops: CDR1 KGHSH, CDR2 LQKENI. With 6 bases removed from V and 8 bases from J, the gap between germline ends came to 14 bases. This CDR3 region has 13 residues. The CDR3 DNA is TGTGCCAGCTCTACTATCCCTGAGGACACCATATATTTT. Residues: CASSTIPEDTIYF.

V gene TRBV19 combines with J gene TRBJ1-1, with TRBD1 identical over 7 bases. The length of the CDR3 is 15 residues. V trimming: 3 bases; J trimming: 4 bases; junction bases outside the gene matches: 8. Germline V lookup: CDR1 LNHDA, CDR2 SQIVND (reference sequence). The CDR3 coding sequence is TGTGCCAGTAGTATGGCCCTGACAGGGCGCACTGAAGCTTTCTTT. Amino acids: CASSMALTGRTEAFF.

The chain has TRBV30 and TRBJ1-1; the match to TRBD1 covers 11 bases. Trimming at V came to 5 bases and at J to 7 bases, leaving 6 bases not matched to a gene. Germline assignment: CDR1 GTSNPN and CDR2 SVGIG (reference sequence). This CDR3 is 13 amino acids long. The CDR3 protein is CAWGDRGCDEAFF. CDR3 bases: TGTGCCTGGGGGGACAGGGGGTGCGATGAAGCTTTCTTT.

The chain has TRBV7-2 and TRBJ1-2, with 10 bases identical to TRBD1. The CDR3 has 17 residues. Germline V gene data show CDR1 as SGHTA and CDR2 as FQGNSA. The trim removed 4 bases at V and 7 bases at J, leaving 15 bases unmatched. The CDR3 here is CASSYQYGMTGGSGYTF. CDR3 nucleotide sequence: TGTGCCAGCAGCTACCAGTATGGGATGACAGGGGGCTCTGGCTACACCTTC.

CDR3 amino acids: CASSKSWTGNYGYTF. The CDR3, as DNA: TGTGCCAGCAGTAAATCCTGGACAGGGAACTATGGCTACACCTTC. The chain uses TRBV21-1 and TRBJ1-2; the table's D call of TRBD1 was not tested on the DNA. TRBV21-1 is shown as a pseudogene. The CDR3 extends over 15 amino acids.

This chain joins TRBV3-1 (or the pseudogene TRBV3-2) and TRBJ2-2; 8 nucleotides agree with TRBD2. There are 17 residues in the CDR3. Germline trimming cut 0 bases from V and 4 bases from J; bases unmatched to any gene: 7. The germline V gene encodes CDR1 LGHDT and CDR2 YNNKEL (reference sequence). Here the CDR3 reads CASSQDPGGGPTGELFF. CDR3 nucleotide sequence: TGTGCCAGCAGCCAAGATCCCGGGGGGGGCCCCACCGGGGAGCTGTTTTTT.

This chain joins TRBV5-1 and TRBJ2-7, with TRBD1 matching 10 bases. The J segment lost 9 bases and the V segment lost 3 bases, leaving 6 bases of the junction unmatched. The CDR3 consists of 13 residues. In germline, CDR1 is SGHRS, CDR2 YFSETQ. The CDR3 protein is CASSSGQGKGQYF. CDR3 nucleotide sequence: TGCGCCAGCAGCTCGGGACAGGGGAAGGGGCAGTACTTC.